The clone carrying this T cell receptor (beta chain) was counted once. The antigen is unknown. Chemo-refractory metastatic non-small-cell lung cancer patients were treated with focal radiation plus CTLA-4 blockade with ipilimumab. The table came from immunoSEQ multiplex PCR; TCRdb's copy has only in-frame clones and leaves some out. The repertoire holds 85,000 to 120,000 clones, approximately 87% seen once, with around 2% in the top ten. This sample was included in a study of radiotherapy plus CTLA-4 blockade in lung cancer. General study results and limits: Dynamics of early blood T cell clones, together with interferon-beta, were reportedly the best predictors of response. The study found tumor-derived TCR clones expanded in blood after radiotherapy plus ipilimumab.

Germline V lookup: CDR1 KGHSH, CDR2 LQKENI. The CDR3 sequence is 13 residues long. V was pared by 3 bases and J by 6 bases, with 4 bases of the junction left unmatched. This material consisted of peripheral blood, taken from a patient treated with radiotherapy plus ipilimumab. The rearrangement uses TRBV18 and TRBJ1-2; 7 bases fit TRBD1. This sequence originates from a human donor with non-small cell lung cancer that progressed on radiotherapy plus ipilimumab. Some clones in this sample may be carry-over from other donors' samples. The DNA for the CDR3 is TGTGCCAGCTCACCTACGACAGGGAATGGCTACACCTTC. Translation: CASSPTTGNGYTF.